Below are 29 T cell receptor beta chains sequenced from a single sample in a study of cytomegalovirus exposure and HLA in healthy donors. The method was immunoSEQ multiplex PCR; TCRdb's version includes in-frame clones alone and lacks a portion of them. The sample contains fewer than 250,000 clones, roughly 83% of which appear only once. The sample comprised PBMCs. These receptor sequences come from a young woman in good health and CMV-seronegative.

This clone was observed a single time. CDR3 coding DNA: TGCAGCGTTGATGCTGAGGGCCTCTCCTATGGCTACACCTTC. Protein product: CSVDAEGLSYGYTF. The chain recombines TRBV29-1 with TRBJ1-2, with no clear D. Germline V CDR1 and CDR2: SQVTM, ANQGSEA. Trimming cost V 3 bases and J 4 bases, with 15 bases left between them. The CDR3 covers 14 residues.

Concerning this clone: Other DNA sequences from this sample encode an identical CDR3 as well. This sequence joins TRBV5-1 and TRBJ2-1; D may match TRBD1 or TRBD2 (5 bases each). The CDR3 totals 15 residues. The germline V gene has CDR1 SGHRS and CDR2 YFSETQ. Trimming took off 0 bases at V and 1 base at J, with 8 bases between the two ends. Written as DNA, the CDR3 is TGCGCCAGCAGCTTGGGGGGGTCTTCCTACAATGAGCAGTTCTTC. This gives the protein CASSLGGSSYNEQFF.

This rearrangement joins TRBV6-6 to TRBJ1-5; possibly TRBD1 for D (6 bases). Germline lookup yields CDR1 MNHNY and CDR2 SVGAGI (reference sequence). CDR3 size: 15 residues. The ends were cut back, 6 bases at V and 7 bases at J, with 19 bases in the middle. The CDR3 reads CASRHRGGAFQPQHF. CDR3 DNA sequence: TGTGCCAGCAGACACCGGGGGGGCGCTTTCCAGCCCCAGCATTTT.

The rearrangement uses TRBV7-2 and TRBJ2-1; TRBD1 agrees at 9 bases. V was pared by 0 bases and J by 4 bases, with 4 bases of the junction left unmatched. Germline V gene sequence: CDR1 SGHTA, CDR2 FQGNSA. The CDR3 totals 16 residues. The CDR3 nucleotides read TGTGCCAGCAGCTTAGCTGGGACAGGGCTTTACAATGAGCAGTTCTTC. As protein: CASSLAGTGLYNEQFF.

J is TRBJ1-1 and V is TRBV9; TRBD1 might be the D (5 bases). This CDR3 is built from 13 residues. The germline gives CDR1 SGDLS, CDR2 YYNGEE. Trimming cost V 3 bases and J 3 bases, with 9 bases left between them. The CDR3 DNA follows: TGTGCCAGCAGCGAGGGACTTTACACTGAAGCTTTCTTT. Translating gives CASSEGLYTEAFF. The full variable domain, its missing parts supplied by reference TRBV9 and TRBJ1-1, is DSGVTQTPKHLITATGQRVTLRCSPRSGDLSVYWYQQSLDQGLQFLIQYYNGEERAKGNILERFSAQQFPDLHSELNLSSLELGDSALYFCASSEGLYTEAFFGQGTRLTVV.

J is TRBJ1-1 and V is TRBV19; D perhaps matches TRBD1 (5 bases). Deletions cut 7 bases from V and 0 bases from J, with 9 bases between. This CDR3 is 13 amino acids long. Germline-derived CDR1 and CDR2 are LNHDA and SQIVND (reference sequence). CDR3 region: CASKGSMNTEAFF. The CDR3 coding sequence is TGTGCCAGTAAGGGGAGCATGAACACTGAAGCTTTCTTT.

This chain joins TRBV5-1 and TRBJ2-2; weak D call: TRBD2 (6 bases). CDR1 and CDR2 (germline): SGHRS, YFSETQ. The CDR3 has 12 amino acids. The ends were cut back, 7 bases at V and 6 bases at J, with 10 bases in the middle. For the CDR3, the DNA is TGCGCCAGCGGGGACTCAGCCGGGGAGCTGTTTTTT. This codes for CASGDSAGELFF.

The CDR3 is CASSALDRGASNTEAFF. The CDR3 DNA reads TGTGCCAGCAGTGCATTAGACAGGGGAGCTTCGAACACTGAAGCTTTCTTT. The chain uses TRBV2 and TRBJ1-1, with TRBD1 matching over 8 bases. This CDR3 is 17 amino acids long. V lost 4 bases to trimming and J lost 1 base; unmatched junction nucleotides: 11. Germline V lookup: CDR1 SNHLY, CDR2 FYNNEI.

The genes are TRBV27 and TRBJ2-7; D gene uncertain. Trimming removed 3 bases at V and 0 bases at J, with 6 bases between. CDR1 is MNHEY and CDR2 is SMNVEV in the germline V gene (reference sequence). The CDR3 totals 13 residues. Here the CDR3 reads CASSFKSSYEQYF. The CDR3 DNA follows: TGTGCCAGCAGTTTTAAGAGCTCCTACGAGCAGTACTTC.

V and J are TRBV2 and TRBJ2-3; D is unclear. V was trimmed by 6 bases and J by 4 bases, leaving 5 bases between them. The germline V gene encodes CDR1 SNHLY and CDR2 FYNNEI. The CDR3 length is 11 residues. The DNA of the CDR3 is TGTGCCAGCAGAAACCCAGATACGCAGTATTTT. Residues: CASRNPDTQYF.

This sequence joins TRBV5-1 and TRBJ2-7; 9 bases line up with TRBD1. CDR3 size: 14 residues. Germline V gives CDR1 SGHRS, CDR2 YFSETQ. The ends lost 3 bases at V and 4 bases at J; junction bases unmatched: 5. The CDR3 region is CASSSGQGRYEQYF. Written as DNA, the CDR3 is TGCGCCAGCAGCTCGGGACAGGGTCGTTACGAGCAGTACTTC.

The gene calls are TRBV2 and TRBJ1-5; maybe TRBD1 (5 bases). Trimming took 2 bases from V and 3 from J, leaving 11 bases between them. The length of the CDR3 is 15 residues. Per the germline V gene, CDR1 is SNHLY and CDR2 is FYNNEI. The CDR3 sequence is CASSEFGTPNQPQHF. In nucleotides, the CDR3 is TGTGCCAGCAGTGAATTTGGGACGCCCAATCAGCCCCAGCATTTT.

The table lists this clone with a count of one. The rearrangement joins TRBV13 to TRBJ1-2; D is unclear. The CDR3 consists of 14 residues. Trimming took off 0 bases at V and 2 bases at J, with 7 bases between the two ends. Per the germline V gene, CDR1 is PRHDT and CDR2 is FYEKMQ (reference sequence). CDR3 protein: CASSLGVGNYGYTF. As DNA, the CDR3 is TGTGCCAGCAGCTTAGGTGTAGGGAACTATGGCTACACCTTC.

The rearrangement uses TRBV5-1 and TRBJ2-2; D gene ambiguous. Germline V lookup: CDR1 SGHRS, CDR2 YFSETQ. V lost 2 bases, J lost 6 bases, and 5 bases lay in between. The length of the CDR3 is 12 residues. The CDR3 nucleotides read TGCGCCAGCAGCTTCGAGGCCGGGGAGCTGTTTTTT. As protein: CASSFEAGELFF.

The rearrangement uses TRBV6-1 and TRBJ2-3; D might be TRBD2 (5 bases). Deletions cut 0 bases from V and 5 bases from J, with 18 bases between. Germline CDR1 MNHNS, CDR2 SASEGT. CDR3 length: 17 amino acids. The CDR3 loop is CASSEALRAQGRDTQYF. In nucleotides, the CDR3 is TGTGCCAGCAGTGAAGCGCTTCGGGCCCAAGGGAGAGATACGCAGTATTTT.

This clone has only a few counts. This rearrangement joins TRBV2 to TRBJ1-2; 8 bases are a match to TRBD1. The germline V gene has CDR1 SNHLY and CDR2 FYNNEI. The junction had 2 bases not matched to a gene; V was cut back by 1 base and J by 4 bases. The CDR3 runs to 14 residues. The CDR3 DNA is TGTGCCAGCAGTGAAGAAGGACAGGGCTATGGCTACACCTTC. Translated: CASSEEGQGYGYTF.

This chain connects TRBV6-5 to TRBJ1-1; unclear D gene. Germline V lookup: CDR1 MNHEY, CDR2 SVGAGI. CDR3 length equals 14 residues. V gave up 6 bases and J gave up 0 bases, with 11 bases separating them. CDR3 in amino acids: CASSHPPMNTEAFF. The CDR3 DNA follows: TGTGCCAGCAGCCACCCCCCGATGAACACTGAAGCTTTCTTT.

J is TRBJ1-3 and V is TRBV27; D may be TRBD1 (5 bases). From germline, CDR1 is MNHEY and CDR2 SMNVEV (reference sequence). The CDR3 is 15 amino acids. Between the trimmed V and J ends, which lost 3 bases and 2 bases, there was a span of 11 bases. CDR3 sequence (DNA): TGTGCCAGCAGTTTCCAGACAGAGGCTGGAAACACCATATATTTT. It codes for CASSFQTEAGNTIYF.

The chain couples TRBV7-6 to TRBJ1-5, with 10 bases matching TRBD1. Germline CDR1 SGHVS, CDR2 FNYEAQ. Germline trimming cut 5 bases from V and 7 bases from J; bases unmatched to any gene: 5. CDR3 length equals 14 residues. The CDR3 sequence is CASSMTGGGQPQHF. The CDR3 bases are TGTGCCAGCAGCATGACAGGGGGCGGACAGCCCCAGCATTTT.

This clone has more than one count but fewer than ten. This rearrangement joins TRBV6-1 to TRBJ1-1; D might be TRBD1 (5 bases). Trimming took off 4 bases at V and 2 bases at J, with 14 bases between the two ends. Germline CDR1 MNHNS, CDR2 SASEGT. The CDR3 is 15 residues long. The CDR3: CASSGDRPGNTEAFF. The CDR3, as DNA: TGTGCCAGCAGTGGGGACCGTCCGGGAAACACTGAAGCTTTCTTT.

CDR3 residues: CASSKGSPDTGVTEAFF. The CDR3 DNA reads as TGTGCCAGCAGCAAAGGATCCCCAGACACGGGTGTGACTGAAGCTTTCTTT. V usage is TRBV21-1 and J usage is TRBJ1-1. TRBV21-1 is listed as a pseudogene. The CDR3 is 17 residues long.

The chain is built from TRBV6-1 and TRBJ2-7, with D perhaps being TRBD1 or TRBD2 (5 bases each). Germline assignment: CDR1 MNHNS and CDR2 SASEGT. This CDR3 is built from 17 residues. V lost 2 bases and J lost 7, with 24 bases in between. CDR3 residues: CASSESDRDVLFGEQYF. The CDR3, as DNA: TGTGCCAGCAGTGAATCCGACCGGGACGTCCTCTTTGGGGAGCAGTACTTC.

The chain carries TRBV2 and TRBJ2-5, with TRBD2 as a possible D gene (5 bases). In germline, CDR1 is SNHLY, CDR2 FYNNEI. The CDR3 is made up of 13 amino acids. Between the trimmed V and J ends, which lost 2 bases and 4 bases, there was a span of 8 bases. CDR3 bases: TGTGCCAGCAGTGAATTGGCGGGAGAGACCCAGTACTTC. Translation: CASSELAGETQYF. The whole variable domain, filled in from reference TRBV2 and TRBJ2-5, reads EPEVTQTPSHQVTQMGQEVILRCVPISNHLYFYWYRQILGQKVEFLVSFYNNEISEKSEIFDDQFSVERPDGSNFTLKIRSTKLEDSAMYFCASSELAGETQYFGPGTRLLVL.

This sequence joins TRBV5-4 and TRBJ1-1, with a possible D match to TRBD1 (5 bases). The CDR3 loop spans 14 amino acids. CDR1 and CDR2 (germline): SGHNT, YYREEE (reference sequence). The V end lost 0 bases, the J end lost 1 base, and 7 bases lay between the germline ends. The CDR3 here is CASSLAGTNTEAFF. CDR3 nucleotide sequence: TGTGCCAGCAGCTTGGCAGGGACGAACACTGAAGCTTTCTTT.

This clone was seen a few times. The V gene is TRBV10-3, the J gene TRBJ1-1; no clear D. V lost 8 bases and J lost 1, with 5 bases in between. Germline CDR1 ENHRY, CDR2 SYGVKD. The CDR3 is 11 amino acids. CDR3 bases: TGTGCCATCGGGCGGAACACTGAAGCTTTCTTT. Protein: CAIGRNTEAFF.

A note on this clone: The same CDR3 is also encoded by other DNA sequences in this sample. The chain has TRBV13 and TRBJ2-7; 14 nucleotides align to TRBD2. Germline V gives CDR1 PRHDT, CDR2 FYEKMQ (reference sequence). The V segment lost 3 bases and the J segment 6 bases; nucleotides outside the gene matches: 4. The CDR3 runs to 15 residues. CDR3 loop: CASSLTSGRVREQYF. In DNA, the CDR3 is TGTGCCAGCAGCTTGACTAGCGGGAGGGTTCGCGAGCAGTACTTC.

The chain employs TRBV30 and TRBJ1-2, with 9 bases fitting TRBD1. The CDR3 runs to 13 residues. CDR1 is GTSNPN, CDR2 SVGIG, per germline (reference sequence). The V segment lost 3 bases and the J segment 4 bases; nucleotides outside the gene matches: 3. The CDR3 protein is CAWRGQGLYGYTF. The CDR3 region has the DNA TGTGCCTGGAGGGGACAGGGCCTCTATGGCTACACCTTC. The full variable domain, rest sourced from reference TRBV30 and TRBJ1-2, is SQTIHQWPATLVQPVGSPLSLECTVEGTSNPNLYWYRQAAGRGLQLLFYSVGIGQISSEVPQNLSASRPQDRQFILSSKKLLLSDSGFYLCAWRGQGLYGYTFGSGTRLTVV.

V and J are TRBV5-1 and TRBJ2-2; perhaps TRBD2 as D (6 bases). CDR3 length: 15 residues. The V end was cut by 1 base, the J end by 1 base, with 8 bases between. The V gene's germline CDR1 is SGHRS and CDR2 YFSETQ. CDR3 nucleotide sequence: TGCGCCAGCAGCTTGCTGCGGGGGAACACCGGGGAGCTGTTTTTT. Translation gives CASSLLRGNTGELFF.

A single count supports this clone. V and J are TRBV28 and TRBJ1-2; D is possibly TRBD1 (5 bases). The ends were cut back, 7 bases at V and 8 bases at J, with 20 bases in the middle. Germline V gives CDR1 MDHEN, CDR2 SYDVKM. The length of the CDR3 is 14 residues. CDR3 nucleotides: TGTGCCAGCACAAAAGAGGCAGGGAGCCGAGGCTACACCTTC. Its protein is CASTKEAGSRGYTF.